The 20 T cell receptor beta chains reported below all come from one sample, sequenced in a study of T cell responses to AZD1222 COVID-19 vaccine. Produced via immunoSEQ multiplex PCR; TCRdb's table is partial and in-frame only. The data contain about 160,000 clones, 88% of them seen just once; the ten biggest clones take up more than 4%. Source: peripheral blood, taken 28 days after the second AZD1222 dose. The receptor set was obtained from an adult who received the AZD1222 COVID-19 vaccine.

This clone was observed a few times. CDR3 amino acids: CASSGNSGGYTEAFF. Here the CDR3 DNA reads TGTGCCAGCAGCGGAAATTCAGGGGGCTACACTGAAGCTTTCTTT. The chain is built from TRBV3-1 (or the pseudogene TRBV3-2) and TRBJ1-1, with TRBD1 identical over 8 bases. J lost 3 bases, V lost 5 bases, and 8 bases had no gene match. The CDR3 has 15 amino acids. Per germline, CDR1 LGHDT and CDR2 YNNKEL (reference sequence).

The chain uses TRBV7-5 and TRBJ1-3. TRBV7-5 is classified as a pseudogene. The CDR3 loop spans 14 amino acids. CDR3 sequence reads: CARSFGRGGNTIYF. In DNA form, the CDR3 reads TGTGCCAGAAGCTTCGGGAGAGGGGGAAACACCATATATTTT.

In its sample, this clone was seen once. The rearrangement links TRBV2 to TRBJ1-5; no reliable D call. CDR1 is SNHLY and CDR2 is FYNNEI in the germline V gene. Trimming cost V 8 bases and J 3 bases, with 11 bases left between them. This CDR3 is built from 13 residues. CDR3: CASRTFDNQPQHF. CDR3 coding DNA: TGTGCCAGCCGGACGTTCGACAATCAGCCCCAGCATTTT. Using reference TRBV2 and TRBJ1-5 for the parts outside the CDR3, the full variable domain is EPEVTQTPSHQVTQMGQEVILRCVPISNHLYFYWYRQILGQKVEFLVSFYNNEISEKSEIFDDQFSVERPDGSNFTLKIRSTKLEDSAMYFCASRTFDNQPQHFGDGTRLSIL.

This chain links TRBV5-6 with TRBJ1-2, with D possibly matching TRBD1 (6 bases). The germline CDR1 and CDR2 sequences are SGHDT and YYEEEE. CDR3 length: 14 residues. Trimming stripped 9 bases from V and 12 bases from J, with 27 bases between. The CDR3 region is CATHLGGSEGEDTF. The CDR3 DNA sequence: TGTGCCACCCACCTAGGGGGGAGTGAAGGGGAGGACACCTTC.

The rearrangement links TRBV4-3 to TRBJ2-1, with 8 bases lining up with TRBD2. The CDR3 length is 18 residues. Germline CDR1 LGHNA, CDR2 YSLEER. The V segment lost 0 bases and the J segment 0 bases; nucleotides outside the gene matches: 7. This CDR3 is CASSQDANSGASYNEQFF. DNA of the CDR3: TGCGCCAGCAGCCAAGATGCGAATAGCGGGGCCTCCTACAATGAGCAGTTCTTC.

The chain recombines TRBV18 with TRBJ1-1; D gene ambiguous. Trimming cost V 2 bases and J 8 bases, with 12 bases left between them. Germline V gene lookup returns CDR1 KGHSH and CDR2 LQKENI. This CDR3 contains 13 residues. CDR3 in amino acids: CASSPTQGGEAFF. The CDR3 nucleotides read TGTGCCAGCTCACCAACACAAGGCGGAGAAGCTTTCTTT. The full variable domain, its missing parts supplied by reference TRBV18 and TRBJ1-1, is NAGVMQNPRHLVRRRGQEARLRCSPMKGHSHVYWYRQLPEEGLKFMVYLQKENIIDESGMPKERFSAEFPKEGPSILRIQQVVRGDSAAYFCASSPTQGGEAFFGQGTRLTVV.

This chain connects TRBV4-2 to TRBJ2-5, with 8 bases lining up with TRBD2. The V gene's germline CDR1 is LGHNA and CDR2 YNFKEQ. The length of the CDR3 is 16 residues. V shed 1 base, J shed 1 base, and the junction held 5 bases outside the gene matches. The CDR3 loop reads CASSQGGAGAQETQYF. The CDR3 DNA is TGTGCCAGCAGCCAAGGAGGAGCGGGGGCCCAAGAGACCCAGTACTTC.

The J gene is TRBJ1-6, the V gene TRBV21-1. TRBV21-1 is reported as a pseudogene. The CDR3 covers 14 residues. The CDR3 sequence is CASSGRVYNSPLHF. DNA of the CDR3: TGTGCCAGCAGCGGCCGGGTCTATAATTCACCCCTCCACTTT.

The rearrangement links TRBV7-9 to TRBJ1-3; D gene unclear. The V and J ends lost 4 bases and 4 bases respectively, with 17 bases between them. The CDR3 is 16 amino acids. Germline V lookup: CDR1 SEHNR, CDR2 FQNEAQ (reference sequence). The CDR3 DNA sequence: TGTGCCAGCAGCTCGGAGCAGTCTTTAGTAGGAAACACCATATATTTT. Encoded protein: CASSSEQSLVGNTIYF. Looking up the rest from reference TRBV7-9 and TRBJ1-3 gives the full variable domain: DTGVSQNPRHKITKRGQNVTFRCDPISEHNRLYWYRQTLGQGPEFLTYFQNEAQLEKSRLLSDRFSAERPKGSFSTLEIQRTEQGDSAMYLCASSSEQSLVGNTIYFGEGSWLTVV.

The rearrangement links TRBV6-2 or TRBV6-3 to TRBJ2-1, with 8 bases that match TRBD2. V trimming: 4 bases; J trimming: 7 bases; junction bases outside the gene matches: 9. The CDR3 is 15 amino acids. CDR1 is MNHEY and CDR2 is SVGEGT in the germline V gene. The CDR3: CASSFAGGLGNEQFF. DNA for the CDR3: TGTGCCAGCAGTTTCGCGGGGGGTCTTGGTAATGAGCAGTTCTTC.

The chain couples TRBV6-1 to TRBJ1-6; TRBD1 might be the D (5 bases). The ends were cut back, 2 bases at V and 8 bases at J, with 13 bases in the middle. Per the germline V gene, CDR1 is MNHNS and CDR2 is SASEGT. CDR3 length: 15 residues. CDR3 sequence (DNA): TGTGCCAGCAGTGAAATGGCAGGGATTGATTCACCCCTCCACTTT. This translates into CASSEMAGIDSPLHF.

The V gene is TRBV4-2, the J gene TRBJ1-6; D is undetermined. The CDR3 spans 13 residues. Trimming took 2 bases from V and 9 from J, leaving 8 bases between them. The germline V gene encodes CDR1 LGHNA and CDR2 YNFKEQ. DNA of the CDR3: TGTGCCAGCAGCCAAAACGACGGTTCACCCCTCCACTTT. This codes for CASSQNDGSPLHF.

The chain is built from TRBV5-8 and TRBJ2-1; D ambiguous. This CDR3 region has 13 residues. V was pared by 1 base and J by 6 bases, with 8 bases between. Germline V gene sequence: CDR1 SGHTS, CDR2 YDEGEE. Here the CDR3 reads CASSLKAPNEQFF. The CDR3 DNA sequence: TGTGCCAGCAGCTTGAAAGCGCCCAATGAGCAGTTCTTC.

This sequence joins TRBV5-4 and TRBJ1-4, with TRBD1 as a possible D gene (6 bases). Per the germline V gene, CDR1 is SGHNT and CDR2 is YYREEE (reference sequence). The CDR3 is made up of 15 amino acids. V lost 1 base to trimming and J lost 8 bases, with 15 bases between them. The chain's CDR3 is CASSLQTGGGEKLFF. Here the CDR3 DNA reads TGTGCCAGCAGCTTGCAGACAGGCGGTGGGGAAAAACTGTTTTTT.

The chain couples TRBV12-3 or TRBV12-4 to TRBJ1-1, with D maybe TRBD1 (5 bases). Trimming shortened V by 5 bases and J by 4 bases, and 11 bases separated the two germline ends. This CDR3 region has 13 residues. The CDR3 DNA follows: TGTGCCAGCAGTGGCTCTGGGGGCACTGAAGCTTTCTTT. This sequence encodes CASSGSGGTEAFF.

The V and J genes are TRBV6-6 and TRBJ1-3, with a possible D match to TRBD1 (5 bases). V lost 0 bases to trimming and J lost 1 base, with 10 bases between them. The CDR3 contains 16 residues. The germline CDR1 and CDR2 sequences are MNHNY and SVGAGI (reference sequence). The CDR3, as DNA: TGTGCCAGCAGTTACTCTGATCAGGGATCTGGAAACACCATATATTTT. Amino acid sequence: CASSYSDQGSGNTIYF.

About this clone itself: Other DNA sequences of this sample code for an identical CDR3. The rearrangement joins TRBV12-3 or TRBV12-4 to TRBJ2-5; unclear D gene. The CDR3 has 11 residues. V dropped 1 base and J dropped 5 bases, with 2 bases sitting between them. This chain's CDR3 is CASSLGETQYF. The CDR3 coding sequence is TGTGCCAGCAGTTTAGGGGAGACCCAGTACTTC.

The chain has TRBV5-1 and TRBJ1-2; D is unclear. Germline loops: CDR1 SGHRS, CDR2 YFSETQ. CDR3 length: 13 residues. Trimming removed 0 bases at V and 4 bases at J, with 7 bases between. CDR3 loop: CASSLGALYGYTF. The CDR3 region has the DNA TGCGCCAGCAGCTTGGGGGCCCTCTATGGCTACACCTTC.

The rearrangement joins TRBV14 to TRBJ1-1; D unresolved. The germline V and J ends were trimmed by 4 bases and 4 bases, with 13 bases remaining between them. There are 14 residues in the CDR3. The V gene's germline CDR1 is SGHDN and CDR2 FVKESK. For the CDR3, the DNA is TGTGCCAGCAGCCGGATTAATTCGGGCACTGAAGCTTTCTTT. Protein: CASSRINSGTEAFF.

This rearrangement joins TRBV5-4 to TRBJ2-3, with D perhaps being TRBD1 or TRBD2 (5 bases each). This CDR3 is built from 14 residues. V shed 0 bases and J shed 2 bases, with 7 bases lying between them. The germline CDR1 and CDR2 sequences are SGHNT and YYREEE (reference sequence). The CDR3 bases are TGTGCCAGCAGCTTGGGAGGGGCCACAGATACGCAGTATTTT. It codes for CASSLGGATDTQYF.